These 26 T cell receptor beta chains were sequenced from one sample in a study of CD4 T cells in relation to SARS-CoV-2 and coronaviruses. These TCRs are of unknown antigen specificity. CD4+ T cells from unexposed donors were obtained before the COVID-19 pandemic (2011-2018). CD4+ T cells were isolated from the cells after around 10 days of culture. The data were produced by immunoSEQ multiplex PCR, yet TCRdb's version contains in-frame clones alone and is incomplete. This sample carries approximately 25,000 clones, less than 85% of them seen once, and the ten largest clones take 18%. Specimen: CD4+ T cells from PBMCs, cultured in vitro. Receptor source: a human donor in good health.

CDR3 in DNA: TGTGCCAGCAGCCCCTTGAGGGGTGCAACTAATGAAAAACTGTTTTTT. This translates into CASSPLRGATNEKLFF. The chain uses TRBV3-1 (or the pseudogene TRBV3-2) and TRBJ1-4, with D possibly matching TRBD1 (5 bases). This CDR3 contains 16 residues. CDR1 is LGHDT, CDR2 YNNKEL, per germline (reference sequence). Trimming took off 4 bases at V and 0 bases at J, with 12 bases between the two ends.

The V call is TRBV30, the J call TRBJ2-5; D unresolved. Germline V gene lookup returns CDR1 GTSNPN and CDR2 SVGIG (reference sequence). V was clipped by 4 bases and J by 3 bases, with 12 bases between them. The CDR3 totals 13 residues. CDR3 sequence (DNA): TGTGCCTGGACAAGGCAGATAGAAGAGACCCAGTACTTC. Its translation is CAWTRQIEETQYF.

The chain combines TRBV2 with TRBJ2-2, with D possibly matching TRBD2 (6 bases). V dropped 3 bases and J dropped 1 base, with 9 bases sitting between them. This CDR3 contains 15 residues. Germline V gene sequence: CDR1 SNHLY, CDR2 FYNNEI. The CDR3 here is CASSERGENTGELFF. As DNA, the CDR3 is TGTGCCAGCAGTGAGCGGGGCGAGAACACCGGGGAGCTGTTTTTT.

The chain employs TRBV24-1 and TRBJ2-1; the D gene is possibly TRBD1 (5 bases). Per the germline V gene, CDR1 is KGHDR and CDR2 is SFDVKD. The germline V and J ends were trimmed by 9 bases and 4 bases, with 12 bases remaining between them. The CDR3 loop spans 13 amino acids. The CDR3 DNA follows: TGTGCCACCCCGGCCCAGGGTTACAATGAGCAGTTCTTC. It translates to CATPAQGYNEQFF.

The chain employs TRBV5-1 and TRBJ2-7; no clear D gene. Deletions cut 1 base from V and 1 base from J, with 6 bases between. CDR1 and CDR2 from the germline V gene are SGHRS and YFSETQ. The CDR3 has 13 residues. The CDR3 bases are TGCGCCAGCAGCTTGTGGGCGTCCTACGAGCAGTACTTC. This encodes CASSLWASYEQYF.

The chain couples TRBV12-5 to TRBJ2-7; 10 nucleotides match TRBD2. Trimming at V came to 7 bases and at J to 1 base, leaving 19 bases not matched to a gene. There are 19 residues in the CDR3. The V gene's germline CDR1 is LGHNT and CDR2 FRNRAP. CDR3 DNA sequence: TGTGCTAGTGCCCCCCGGCCGGGACTAGCGAACCATGTATCCTACGAGCAGTACTTC. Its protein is CASAPRPGLANHVSYEQYF.

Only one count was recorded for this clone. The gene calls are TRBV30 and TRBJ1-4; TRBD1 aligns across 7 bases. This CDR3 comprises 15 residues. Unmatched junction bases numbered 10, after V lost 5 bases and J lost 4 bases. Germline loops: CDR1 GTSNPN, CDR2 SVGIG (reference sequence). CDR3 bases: TGTGCCTGGTCGACAGGGAATTTGATTAATGAAAAACTGTTTTTT. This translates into CAWSTGNLINEKLFF.

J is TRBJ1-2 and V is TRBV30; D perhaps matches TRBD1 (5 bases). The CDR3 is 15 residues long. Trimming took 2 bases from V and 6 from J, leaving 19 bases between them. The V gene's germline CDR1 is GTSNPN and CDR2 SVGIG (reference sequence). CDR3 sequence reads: CAWSPGLRGVHGYTF. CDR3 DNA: TGTGCCTGGAGTCCGGGACTAAGAGGCGTTCATGGCTACACCTTC.

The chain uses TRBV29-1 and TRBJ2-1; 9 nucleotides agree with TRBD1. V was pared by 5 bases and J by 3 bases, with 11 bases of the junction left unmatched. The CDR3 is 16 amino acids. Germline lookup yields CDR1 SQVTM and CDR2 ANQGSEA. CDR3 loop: CSVRIPGQGHYNEQFF. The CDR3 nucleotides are TGCAGCGTTAGAATCCCGGGACAGGGACACTACAATGAGCAGTTCTTC.

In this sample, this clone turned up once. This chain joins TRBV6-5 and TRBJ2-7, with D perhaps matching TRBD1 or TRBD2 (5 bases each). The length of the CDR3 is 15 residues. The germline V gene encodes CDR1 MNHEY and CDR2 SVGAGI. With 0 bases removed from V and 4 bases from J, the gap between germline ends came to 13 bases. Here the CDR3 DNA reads TGTGCCAGCAGTTACTCGGAGGCAGGGTTGTACGAGCAGTACTTC. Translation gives CASSYSEAGLYEQYF.

The chain's CDR3 is CASSPRQGDKNIQYF. CDR3 DNA sequence: TGTGCCAGCTCACCACGGCAGGGGGACAAAAACATTCAGTACTTC. V is TRBV18 and J is TRBJ2-4, with 7 bases matching TRBD1. The CDR3 contains 15 residues. Unmatched junction bases numbered 3, after V lost 1 base and J lost 3 bases. The germline V gene has CDR1 KGHSH and CDR2 LQKENI. Full variable domain (outside the CDR3, taken from reference TRBV18 and TRBJ2-4): NAGVMQNPRHLVRRRGQEARLRCSPMKGHSHVYWYRQLPEEGLKFMVYLQKENIIDESGMPKERFSAEFPKEGPSILRIQQVVRGDSAAYFCASSPRQGDKNIQYFGAGTRLSVL.

The CDR3 region has the DNA TGTGCCAGCAGCTTGGGCGGTGTCATGTCCTACGAGCAGTACTTC. It is translated as CASSLGGVMSYEQYF. J is TRBJ2-7 and V is TRBV5-4; D is unclear. Trimming took off 0 bases at V and 1 base at J, with 11 bases between the two ends. CDR3 length: 15 residues. Germline CDR1 and CDR2: SGHNT and YYREEE (reference sequence).

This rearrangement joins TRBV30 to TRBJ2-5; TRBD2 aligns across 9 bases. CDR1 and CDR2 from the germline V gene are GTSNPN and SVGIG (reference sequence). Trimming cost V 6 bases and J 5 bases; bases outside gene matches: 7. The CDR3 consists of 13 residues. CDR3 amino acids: CACQTSGWETQYF. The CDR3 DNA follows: TGTGCCTGCCAGACTAGCGGCTGGGAGACCCAGTACTTC.

The DNA of the CDR3 is TGTGCCAGCAGTGAAGCAGGGTGGGGATGGGATGGCTACACCTTC. It codes for CASSEAGWGWDGYTF. The chain uses TRBV6-1 and TRBJ1-2; D not resolved. The CDR3 length is 15 residues. V gave up 0 bases and J gave up 6 bases, with 14 bases separating them. In germline, CDR1 is MNHNS, CDR2 SASEGT.

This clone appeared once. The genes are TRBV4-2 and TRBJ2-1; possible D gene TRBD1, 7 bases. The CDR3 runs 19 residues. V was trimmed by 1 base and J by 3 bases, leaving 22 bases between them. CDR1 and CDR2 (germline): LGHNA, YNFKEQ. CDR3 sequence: CASSQGPRGGGGIYNEQFF. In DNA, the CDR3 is TGTGCCAGCAGCCAAGGGCCTAGGGGTGGAGGGGGCATCTACAATGAGCAGTTCTTC.

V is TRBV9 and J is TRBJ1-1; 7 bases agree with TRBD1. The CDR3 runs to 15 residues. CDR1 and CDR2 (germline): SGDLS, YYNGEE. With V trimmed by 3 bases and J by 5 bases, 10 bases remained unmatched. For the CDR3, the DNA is TGTGCCAGCAGCGCGCAGACAGGGAGAACAACTGAAGCTTTCTTT. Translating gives CASSAQTGRTTEAFF.

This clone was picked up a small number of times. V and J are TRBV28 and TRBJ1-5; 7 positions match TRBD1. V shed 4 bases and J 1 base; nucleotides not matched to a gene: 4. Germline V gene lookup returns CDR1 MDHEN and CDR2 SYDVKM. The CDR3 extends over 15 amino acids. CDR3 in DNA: TGTGCCAGCAGTTCTGGACAGGTGAGCAATCAGCCCCAGCATTTT. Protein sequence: CASSSGQVSNQPQHF.

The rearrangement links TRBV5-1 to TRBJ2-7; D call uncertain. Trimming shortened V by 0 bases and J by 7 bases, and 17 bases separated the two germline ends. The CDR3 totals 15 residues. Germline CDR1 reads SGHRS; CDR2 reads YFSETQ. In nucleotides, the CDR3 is TGCGCCAGCAGCTTGGTTGGCCAGGTCCTCGGAGAGCAGTACTTC. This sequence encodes CASSLVGQVLGEQYF.

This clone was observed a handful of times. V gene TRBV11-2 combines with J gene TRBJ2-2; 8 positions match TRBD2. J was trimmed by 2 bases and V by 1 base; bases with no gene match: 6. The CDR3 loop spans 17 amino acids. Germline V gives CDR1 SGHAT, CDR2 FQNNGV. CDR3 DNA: TGTGCCAGCAGCTTAGTAGGTAGCGGGGTAAACACCGGGGAGCTGTTTTTT. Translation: CASSLVGSGVNTGELFF.

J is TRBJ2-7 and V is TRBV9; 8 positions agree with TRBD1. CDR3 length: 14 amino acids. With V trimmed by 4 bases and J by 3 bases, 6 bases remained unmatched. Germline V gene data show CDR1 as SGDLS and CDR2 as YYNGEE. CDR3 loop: CASSIGQGSYEQYF. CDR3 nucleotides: TGTGCCAGCAGCATAGGACAGGGCAGCTACGAGCAGTACTTC.

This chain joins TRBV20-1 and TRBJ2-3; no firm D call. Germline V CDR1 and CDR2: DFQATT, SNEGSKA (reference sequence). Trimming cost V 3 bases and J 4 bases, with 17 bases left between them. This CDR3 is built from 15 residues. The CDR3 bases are TGCAGTGCTAGTTTGGCGGACGTGGCGCCAGATACGCAGTATTTT. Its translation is CSASLADVAPDTQYF.

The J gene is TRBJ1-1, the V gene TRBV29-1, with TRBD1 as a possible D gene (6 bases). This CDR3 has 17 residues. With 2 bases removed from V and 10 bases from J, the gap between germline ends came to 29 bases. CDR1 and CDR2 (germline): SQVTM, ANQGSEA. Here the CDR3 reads CSVELNLGGRSNRAAFF. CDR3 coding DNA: TGCAGCGTTGAACTAAACCTAGGGGGGCGTTCGAATCGAGCAGCTTTCTTT.

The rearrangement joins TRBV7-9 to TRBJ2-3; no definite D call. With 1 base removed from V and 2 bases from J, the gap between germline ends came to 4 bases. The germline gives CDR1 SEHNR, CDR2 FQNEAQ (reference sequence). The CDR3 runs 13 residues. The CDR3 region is CASSLEFTDTQYF. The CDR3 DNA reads TGTGCCAGCAGCTTAGAGTTCACAGATACGCAGTATTTT.

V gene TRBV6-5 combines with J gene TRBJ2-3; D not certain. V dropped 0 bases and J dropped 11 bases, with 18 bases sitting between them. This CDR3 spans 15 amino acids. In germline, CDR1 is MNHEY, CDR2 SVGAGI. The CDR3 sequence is CASSYSKVPIYGQYF. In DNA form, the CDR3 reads TGTGCCAGCAGTTACTCGAAGGTCCCTATTTATGGGCAGTATTTT.

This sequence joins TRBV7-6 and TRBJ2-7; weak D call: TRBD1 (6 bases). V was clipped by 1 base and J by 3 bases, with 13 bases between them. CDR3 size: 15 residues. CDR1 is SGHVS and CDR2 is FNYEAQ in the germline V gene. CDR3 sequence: CASSLGQAPDYEQYF. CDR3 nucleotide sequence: TGTGCCAGCAGCTTAGGACAGGCGCCGGACTACGAGCAGTACTTC.

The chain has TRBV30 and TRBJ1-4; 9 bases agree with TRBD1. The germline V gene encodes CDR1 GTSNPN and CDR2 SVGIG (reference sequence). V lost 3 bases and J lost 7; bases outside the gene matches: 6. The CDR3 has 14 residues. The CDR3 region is CAWSADRGAEKLFF. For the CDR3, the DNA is TGTGCCTGGAGCGCGGACAGGGGAGCTGAAAAACTGTTTTTT.